The subject of this entry is one T cell receptor beta chain. The sample originates from a study of cytomegalovirus exposure and HLA in healthy donors. A multiplex PCR was run with 60 Vbeta primers and 13 Jbeta primers. Method: immunoSEQ multiplex PCR; TCRdb's copy keeps in-frame clones and lacks some. The data show approximately 91,000 clones, with 81% seen just once and around a tenth held by the top ten. The CDR3 spans 17 residues. Germline CDR1 is SGHRS and CDR2 is YFSETQ. V lost 0 bases, J lost 2 bases, and 8 bases stayed unmatched. This clonotype originated in a human donor in good health. The chain uses TRBV5-1 and TRBJ2-5; TRBD2 aligns across 9 bases. Specimen: PBMCs. This CDR3 reads CASSLALGSGRQETQYF. In DNA, the CDR3 is TGCGCCAGCAGCTTGGCGTTAGGTAGCGGGAGACAAGAGACCCAGTACTTC.